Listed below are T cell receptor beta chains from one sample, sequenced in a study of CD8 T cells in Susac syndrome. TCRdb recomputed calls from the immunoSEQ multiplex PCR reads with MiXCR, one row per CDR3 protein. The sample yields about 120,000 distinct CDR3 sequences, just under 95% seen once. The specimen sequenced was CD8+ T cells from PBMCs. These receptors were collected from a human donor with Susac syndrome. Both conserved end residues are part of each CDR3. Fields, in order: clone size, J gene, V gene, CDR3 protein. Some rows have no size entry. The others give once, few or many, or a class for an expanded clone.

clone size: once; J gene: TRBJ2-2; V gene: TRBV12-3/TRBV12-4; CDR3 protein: CASSTGTGELFF
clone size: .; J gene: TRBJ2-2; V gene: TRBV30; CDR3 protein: CAWSYKEELFF
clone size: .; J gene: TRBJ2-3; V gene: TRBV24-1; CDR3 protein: CATSDSTGHTDTQYF
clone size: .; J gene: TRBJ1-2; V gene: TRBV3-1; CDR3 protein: CASRQSKVSGYTF
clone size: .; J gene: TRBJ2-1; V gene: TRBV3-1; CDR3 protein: CASSPEGGGFYNEQFF
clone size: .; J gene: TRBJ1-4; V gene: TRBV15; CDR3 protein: CATAGTASEKLFF
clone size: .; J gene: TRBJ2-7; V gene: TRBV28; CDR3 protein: CASSRTGTSVTYEQYF
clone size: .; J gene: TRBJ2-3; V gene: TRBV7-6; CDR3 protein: CASSSSGGFTDTQYF
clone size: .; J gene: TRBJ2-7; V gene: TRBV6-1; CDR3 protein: CASSEDGGAPYEQYF
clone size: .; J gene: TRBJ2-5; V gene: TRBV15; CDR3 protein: CATSLGREGSETQYF
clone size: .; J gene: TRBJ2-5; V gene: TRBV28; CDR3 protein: CASSLIAPLQGAPQETQYF
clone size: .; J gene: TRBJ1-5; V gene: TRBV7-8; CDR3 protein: CASSYLQGADQPQHF
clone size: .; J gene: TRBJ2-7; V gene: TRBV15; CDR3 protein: CATSTERASYEQYF
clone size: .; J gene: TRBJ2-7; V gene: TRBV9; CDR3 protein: CASSVAGRAHEQYF
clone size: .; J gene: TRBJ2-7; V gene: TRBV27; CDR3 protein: CASSLSLETGDEQYF
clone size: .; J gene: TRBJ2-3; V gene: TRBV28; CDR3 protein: CASRTQGTDTQYF
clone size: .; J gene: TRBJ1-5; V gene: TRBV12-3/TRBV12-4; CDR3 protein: CASSQDIPASNQPQHF
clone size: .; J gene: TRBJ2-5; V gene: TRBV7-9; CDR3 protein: CASSFGTSGRGYQETQYF
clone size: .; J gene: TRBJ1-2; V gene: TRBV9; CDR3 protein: CASSANRGPRPNYGYTF
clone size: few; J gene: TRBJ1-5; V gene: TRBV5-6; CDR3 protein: CASSQGGGQPQHF
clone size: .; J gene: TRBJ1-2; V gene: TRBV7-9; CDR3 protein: CASSFSVYRFPYGYTF
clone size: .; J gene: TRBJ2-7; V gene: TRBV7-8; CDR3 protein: CASSLQGDEQYF
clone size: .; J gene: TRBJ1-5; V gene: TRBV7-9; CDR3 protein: CASSGVWQPQHF
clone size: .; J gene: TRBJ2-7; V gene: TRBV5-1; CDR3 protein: CASSWGAYEQYF
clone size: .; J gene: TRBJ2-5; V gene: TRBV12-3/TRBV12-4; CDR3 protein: CASSSPDIGETQYF
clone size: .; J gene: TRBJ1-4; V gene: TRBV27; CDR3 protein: CASSSQLTVRGEEKLFF
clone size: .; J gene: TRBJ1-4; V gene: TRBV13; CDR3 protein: CASSPAGTGNANEKLFF
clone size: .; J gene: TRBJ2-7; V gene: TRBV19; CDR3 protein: CASRGGTYEQYF
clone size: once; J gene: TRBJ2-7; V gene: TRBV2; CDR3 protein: CASEGQGPYEQYF
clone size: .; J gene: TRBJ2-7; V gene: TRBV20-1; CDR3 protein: CSAFGHLSYEQYF
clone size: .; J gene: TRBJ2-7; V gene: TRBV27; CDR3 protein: CASSQGPYEQYF
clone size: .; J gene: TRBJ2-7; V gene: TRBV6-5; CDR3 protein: CASSNLYEQYF
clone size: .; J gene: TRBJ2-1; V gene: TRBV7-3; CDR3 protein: CASSLTGANEQFF
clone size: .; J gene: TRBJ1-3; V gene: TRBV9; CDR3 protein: CASSVGGSAGNTIYF
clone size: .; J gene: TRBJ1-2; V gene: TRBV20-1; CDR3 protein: CSASPEANYGYTF
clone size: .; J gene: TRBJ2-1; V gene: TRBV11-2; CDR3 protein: CASDALVEGWEQFF
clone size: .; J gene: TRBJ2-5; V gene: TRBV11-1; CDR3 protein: CASSLGASGSEQETQYF
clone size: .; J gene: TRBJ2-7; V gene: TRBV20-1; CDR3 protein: CSARGYTELGQYF
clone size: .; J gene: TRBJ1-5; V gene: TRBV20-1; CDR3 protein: CSAADDWPNQPQHF
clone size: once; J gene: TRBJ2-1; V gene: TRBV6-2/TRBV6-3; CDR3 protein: CASSPGLDWNEQFF
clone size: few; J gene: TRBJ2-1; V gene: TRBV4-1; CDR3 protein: CASSQDRSLAGGNEQFF
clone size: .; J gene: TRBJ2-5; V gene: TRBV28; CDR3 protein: CASSLQQGETQYF
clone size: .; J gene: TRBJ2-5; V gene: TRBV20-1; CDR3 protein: CSARTRHESLETQYF
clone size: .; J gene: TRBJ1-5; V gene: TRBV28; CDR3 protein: CASSPPGISNQPQHF
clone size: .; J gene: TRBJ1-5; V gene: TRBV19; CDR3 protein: CASSSLATANQPQHF
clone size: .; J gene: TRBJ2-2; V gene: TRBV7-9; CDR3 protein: CASSPPPRNTGELFF
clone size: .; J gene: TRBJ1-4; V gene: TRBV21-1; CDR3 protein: CASSPESTNEKLFF
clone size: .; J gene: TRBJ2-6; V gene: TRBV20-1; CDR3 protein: CSAQTGYSSSGANVLTF
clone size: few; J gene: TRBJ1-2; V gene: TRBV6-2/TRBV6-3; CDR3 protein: CASSQGQNYGYTF
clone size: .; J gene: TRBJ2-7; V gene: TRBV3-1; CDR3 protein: CASSQAGGGYEQYF
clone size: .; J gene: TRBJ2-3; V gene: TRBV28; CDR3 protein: CASSRRLPVGTDTQYF
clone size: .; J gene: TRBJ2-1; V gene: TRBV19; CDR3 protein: CASSIGLGQLNEQFF
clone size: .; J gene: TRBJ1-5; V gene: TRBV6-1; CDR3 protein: CASSDSFEQPQHF
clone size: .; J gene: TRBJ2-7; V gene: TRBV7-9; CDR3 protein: CASSLEPSVGYEQYF
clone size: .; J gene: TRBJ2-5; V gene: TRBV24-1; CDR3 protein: CATSDSPTRTGKETQYF
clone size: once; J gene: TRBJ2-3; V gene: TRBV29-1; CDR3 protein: CSGARTSGDPTDTQYF
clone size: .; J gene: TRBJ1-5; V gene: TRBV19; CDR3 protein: CASSIPGGNQPQHF